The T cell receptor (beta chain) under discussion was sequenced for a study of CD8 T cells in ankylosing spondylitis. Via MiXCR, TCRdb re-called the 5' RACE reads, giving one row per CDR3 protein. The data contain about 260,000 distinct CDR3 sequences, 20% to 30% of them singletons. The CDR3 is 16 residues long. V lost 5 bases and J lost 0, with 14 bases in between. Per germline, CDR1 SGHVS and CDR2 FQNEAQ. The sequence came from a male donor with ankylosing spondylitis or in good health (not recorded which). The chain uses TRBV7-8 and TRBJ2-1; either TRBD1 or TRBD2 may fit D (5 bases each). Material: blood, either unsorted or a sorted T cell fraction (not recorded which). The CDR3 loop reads CASSQTGGGSYNEQFF. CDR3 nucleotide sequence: TGTGCCAGCAGCCAAACAGGTGGGGGCTCCTACAATGAGCAGTTCTTC.